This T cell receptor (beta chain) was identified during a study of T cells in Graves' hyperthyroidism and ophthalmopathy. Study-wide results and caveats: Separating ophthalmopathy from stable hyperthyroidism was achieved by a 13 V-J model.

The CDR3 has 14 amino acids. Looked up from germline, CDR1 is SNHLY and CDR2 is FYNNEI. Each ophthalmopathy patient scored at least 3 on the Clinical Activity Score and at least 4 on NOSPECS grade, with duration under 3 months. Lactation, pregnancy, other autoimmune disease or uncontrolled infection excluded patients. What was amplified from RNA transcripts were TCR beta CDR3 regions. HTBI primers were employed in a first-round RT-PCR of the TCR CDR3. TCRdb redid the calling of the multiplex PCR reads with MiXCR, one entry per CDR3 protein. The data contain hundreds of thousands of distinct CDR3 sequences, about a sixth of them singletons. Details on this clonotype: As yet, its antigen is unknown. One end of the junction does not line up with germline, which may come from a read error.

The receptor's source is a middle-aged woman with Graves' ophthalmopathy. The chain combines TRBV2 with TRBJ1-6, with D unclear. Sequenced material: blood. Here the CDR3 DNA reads TGTACCAGCAGCTCTATGGGGTGGGATTCACCCCTCCACTTT. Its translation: CTSSSMGWDSPLHF.